A single T cell receptor (beta chain) is shown here with its context. Its cognate antigen is unknown. Germline-derived CDR1 and CDR2 are SGHVS and FNYEAQ. The CDR3 is made up of 13 amino acids. V was clipped by 5 bases and J by 7 bases; unmatched bases: 5. Profiled with immunoSEQ multiplex PCR; TCRdb holds only in-frame clones, not every one. The repertoire consists of approximately 11,000 clones, with approximately 80% occurring once and the leading ten covering 8.5% to 10%. This entry comes from a study of somatic mutations in cytotoxic T cells in rheumatoid arthritis. Across the whole study: Immediately following diagnosis and ahead of any treatment, patient blood (approximately 30 ml EDTA) was drawn. Sorting by flow gave nearly 100% purity for some V beta antibody-stained T-cell populations, including V beta1+ cells sequenced for TCRB. Regarding the study as a whole: The study found CD8+ clonality increased with age in rheumatoid arthritis patients, not healthy controls. Clonality of CD8+ T cells, which was compared between rheumatoid arthritis patients and age-matched healthy controls, did not differ significantly.

The rearrangement uses TRBV7-6 and TRBJ1-3; 7 positions match TRBD1. This TCR was recovered from a woman aged 55-69 years with rheumatoid arthritis. Sequenced sample: CD8+ T cells sorted from blood. This CDR3 is CASSQGGWNTIYF. DNA of the CDR3: TGTGCCAGCAGCCAGGGGGGATGGAACACCATATATTTT. Variable domain in full (rest from reference TRBV7-6 and TRBJ1-3): GAGVSQSPRYKVTKRGQDVALRCDPISGHVSLYWYRQALGQGPEFLTYFNYEAQQDKSGLPNDRFSAERPEGSISTLTIQRTEQRDSAMYRCASSQGGWNTIYFGEGSWLTVV.